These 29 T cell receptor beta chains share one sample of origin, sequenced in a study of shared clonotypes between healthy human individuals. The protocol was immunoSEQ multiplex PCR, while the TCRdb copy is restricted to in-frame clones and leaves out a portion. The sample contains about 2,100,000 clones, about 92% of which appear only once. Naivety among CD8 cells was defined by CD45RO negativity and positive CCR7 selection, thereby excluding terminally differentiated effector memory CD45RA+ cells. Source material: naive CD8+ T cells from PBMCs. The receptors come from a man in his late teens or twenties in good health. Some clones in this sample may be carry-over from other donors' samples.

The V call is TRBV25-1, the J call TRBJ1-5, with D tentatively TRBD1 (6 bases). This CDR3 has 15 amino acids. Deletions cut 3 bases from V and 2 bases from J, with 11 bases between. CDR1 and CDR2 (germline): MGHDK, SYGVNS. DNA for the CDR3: TGTGCCAGCAGTGAGGGATCAGGGGGCAATCAGCCCCAGCATTTT. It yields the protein CASSEGSGGNQPQHF. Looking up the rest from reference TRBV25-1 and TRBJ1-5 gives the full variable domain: EADIYQTPRYLVIGTGKKITLECSQTMGHDKMYWYQQDPGMELHLIHYSYGVNSTEKGDLSSESTVSRIRTEHFPLTLESARPSHTSQYLCASSEGSGGNQPQHFGDGTRLSIL.

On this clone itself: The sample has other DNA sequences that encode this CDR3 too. For the CDR3, the DNA is TGTGCCAGCAGTGAATTGTCGGCAAGCTCCTACGAGCAGTACTTC. It yields the protein CASSELSASSYEQYF. The chain combines TRBV6-1 with TRBJ2-7; no firm D call. CDR3 length: 15 residues. With 2 bases removed from V and 0 bases from J, the gap between germline ends came to 11 bases. CDR1 is MNHNS and CDR2 is SASEGT in the germline V gene.

This chain's CDR3 is CASSVSTSGANVLTF. The CDR3 DNA sequence: TGTGCCAGCAGCGTTAGTACCTCTGGGGCCAACGTCCTGACTTTC. The chain joins TRBV9 to TRBJ2-6; no clear D. V shed 2 bases and J shed 0 bases, with 6 bases lying between them. The CDR3 has 15 amino acids. Germline lookup yields CDR1 SGDLS and CDR2 YYNGEE.

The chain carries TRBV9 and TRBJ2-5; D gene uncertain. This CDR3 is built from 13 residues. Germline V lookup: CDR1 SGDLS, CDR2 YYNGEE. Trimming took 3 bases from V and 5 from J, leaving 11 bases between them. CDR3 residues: CASSATLTETQYF. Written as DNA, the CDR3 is TGTGCCAGCAGCGCGACCCTTACGGAGACCCAGTACTTC. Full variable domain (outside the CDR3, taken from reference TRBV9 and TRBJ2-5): DSGVTQTPKHLITATGQRVTLRCSPRSGDLSVYWYQQSLDQGLQFLIQYYNGEERAKGNILERFSAQQFPDLHSELNLSSLELGDSALYFCASSATLTETQYFGPGTRLLVL.

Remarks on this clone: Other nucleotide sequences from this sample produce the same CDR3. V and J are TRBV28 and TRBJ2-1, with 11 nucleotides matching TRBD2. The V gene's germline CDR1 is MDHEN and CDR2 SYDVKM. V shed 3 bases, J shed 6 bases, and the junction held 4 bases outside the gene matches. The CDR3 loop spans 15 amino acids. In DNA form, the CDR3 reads TGTGCCAGCAGTTTTAGACTAGCGGGGTCCAATGAGCAGTTCTTC. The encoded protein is CASSFRLAGSNEQFF.

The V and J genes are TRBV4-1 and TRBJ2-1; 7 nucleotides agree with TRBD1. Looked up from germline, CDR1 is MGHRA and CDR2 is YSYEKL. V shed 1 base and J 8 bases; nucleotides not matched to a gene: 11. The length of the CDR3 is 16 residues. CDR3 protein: CASSQVRYTDRDEQFF. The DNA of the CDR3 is TGCGCCAGCAGCCAAGTTCGCTATACTGACAGGGATGAGCAGTTCTTC.

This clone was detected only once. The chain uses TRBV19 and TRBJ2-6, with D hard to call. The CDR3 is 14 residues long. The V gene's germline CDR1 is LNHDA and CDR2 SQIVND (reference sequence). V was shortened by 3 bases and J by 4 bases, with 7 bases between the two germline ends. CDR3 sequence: CASSMGFGANVLTF. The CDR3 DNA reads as TGTGCCAGTAGTATGGGGTTCGGGGCCAACGTCCTGACTTTC.

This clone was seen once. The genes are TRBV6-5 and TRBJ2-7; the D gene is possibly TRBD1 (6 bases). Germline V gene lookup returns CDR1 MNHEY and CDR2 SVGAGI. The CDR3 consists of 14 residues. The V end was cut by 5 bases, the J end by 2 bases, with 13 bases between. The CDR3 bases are TGTGCCAGCAGTCCCTGGGACACAGCCTACGAGCAGTACTTC. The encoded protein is CASSPWDTAYEQYF.

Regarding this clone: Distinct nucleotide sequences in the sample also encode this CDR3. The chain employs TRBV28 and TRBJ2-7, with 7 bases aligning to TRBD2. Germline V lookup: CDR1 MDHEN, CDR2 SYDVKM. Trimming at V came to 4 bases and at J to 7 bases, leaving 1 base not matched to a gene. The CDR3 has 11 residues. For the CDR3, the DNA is TGTGCCAGCAGTTCCGGGGGGGAGCAGTACTTC. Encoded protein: CASSSGGEQYF.

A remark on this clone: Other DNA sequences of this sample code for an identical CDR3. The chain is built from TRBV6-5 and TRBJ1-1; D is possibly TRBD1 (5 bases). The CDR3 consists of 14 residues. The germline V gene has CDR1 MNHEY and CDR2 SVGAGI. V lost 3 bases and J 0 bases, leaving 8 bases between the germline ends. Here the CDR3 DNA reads TGTGCCAGCAGTTATGCGGGACTGAACACTGAAGCTTTCTTT. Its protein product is CASSYAGLNTEAFF.

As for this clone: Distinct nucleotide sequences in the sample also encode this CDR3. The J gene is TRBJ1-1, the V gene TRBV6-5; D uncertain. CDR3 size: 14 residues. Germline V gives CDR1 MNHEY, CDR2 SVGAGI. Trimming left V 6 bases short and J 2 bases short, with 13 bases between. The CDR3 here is CASRPRSANTEAFF. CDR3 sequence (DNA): TGTGCCAGCAGACCTAGGTCGGCAAACACTGAAGCTTTCTTT.

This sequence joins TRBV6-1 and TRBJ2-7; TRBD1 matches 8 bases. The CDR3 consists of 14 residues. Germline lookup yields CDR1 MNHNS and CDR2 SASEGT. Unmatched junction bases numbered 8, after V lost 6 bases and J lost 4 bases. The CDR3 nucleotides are TGTGCCAGCAGCGGTGGACAGGGATCATACGAGCAGTACTTC. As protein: CASSGGQGSYEQYF.

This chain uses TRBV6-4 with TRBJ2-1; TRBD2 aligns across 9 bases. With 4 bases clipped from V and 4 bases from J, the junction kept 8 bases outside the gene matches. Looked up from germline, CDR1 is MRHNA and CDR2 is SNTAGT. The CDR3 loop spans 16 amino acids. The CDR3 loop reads CASSVVGGRDYNEQFF. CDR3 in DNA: TGTGCCAGCAGTGTTGTCGGCGGGAGGGATTACAATGAGCAGTTCTTC.

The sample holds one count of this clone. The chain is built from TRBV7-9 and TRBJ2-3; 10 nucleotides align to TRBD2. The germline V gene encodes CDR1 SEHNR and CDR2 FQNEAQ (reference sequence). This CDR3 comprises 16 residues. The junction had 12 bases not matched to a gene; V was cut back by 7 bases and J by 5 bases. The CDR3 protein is CASNQGLAPRIDTQYF. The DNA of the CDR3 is TGTGCCAGCAACCAGGGACTAGCGCCCAGGATAGATACGCAGTATTTT.

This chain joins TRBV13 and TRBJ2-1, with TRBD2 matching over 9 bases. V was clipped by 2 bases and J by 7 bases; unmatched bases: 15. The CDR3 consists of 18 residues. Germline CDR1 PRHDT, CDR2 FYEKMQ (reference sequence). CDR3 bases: TGTGCCAGCAGCTTAACGGAAGGCTGGCTAGCGGGACAGAATGAGCAGTTCTTC. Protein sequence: CASSLTEGWLAGQNEQFF.

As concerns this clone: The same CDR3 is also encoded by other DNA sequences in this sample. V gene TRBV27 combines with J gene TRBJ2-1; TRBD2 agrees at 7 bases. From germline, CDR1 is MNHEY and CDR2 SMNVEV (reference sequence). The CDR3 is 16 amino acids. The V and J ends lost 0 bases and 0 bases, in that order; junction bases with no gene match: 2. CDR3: CASSLSAGDSYNEQFF. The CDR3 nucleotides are TGTGCCAGCAGTTTATCTGCGGGAGACTCCTACAATGAGCAGTTCTTC.

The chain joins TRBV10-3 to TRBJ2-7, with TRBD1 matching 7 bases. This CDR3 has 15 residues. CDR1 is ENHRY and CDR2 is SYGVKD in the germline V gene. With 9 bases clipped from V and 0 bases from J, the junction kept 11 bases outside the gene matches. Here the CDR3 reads CAIKGYGTDSYEQYF. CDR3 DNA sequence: TGTGCCATAAAGGGGTACGGGACAGACTCCTACGAGCAGTACTTC.

The CDR3 sequence: CASSGMGQDSYEQYF. Here the CDR3 DNA reads TGTGCCAGCAGTGGGATGGGACAGGACTCCTACGAGCAGTACTTC. The V gene is TRBV28, the J gene TRBJ2-7; TRBD1 agrees at 8 bases. This CDR3 has 15 amino acids. Losses at the gene ends were 5 bases for V and 0 bases for J; bases not matched to a gene: 6. Germline CDR1 reads MDHEN; CDR2 reads SYDVKM.

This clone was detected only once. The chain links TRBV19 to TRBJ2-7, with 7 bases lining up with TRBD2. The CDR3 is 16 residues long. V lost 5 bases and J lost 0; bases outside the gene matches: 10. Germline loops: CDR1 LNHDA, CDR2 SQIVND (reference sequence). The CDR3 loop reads CASSLMWREFSYEQYF. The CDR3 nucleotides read TGTGCCAGTAGTCTAATGTGGCGGGAGTTCTCCTACGAGCAGTACTTC.

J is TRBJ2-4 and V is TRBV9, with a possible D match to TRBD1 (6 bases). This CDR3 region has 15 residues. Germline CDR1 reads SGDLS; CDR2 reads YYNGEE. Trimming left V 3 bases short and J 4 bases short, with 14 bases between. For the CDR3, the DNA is TGTGCCAGCAGCGGGGGGACAAGGGGAAAAAACATTCAGTACTTC. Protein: CASSGGTRGKNIQYF.

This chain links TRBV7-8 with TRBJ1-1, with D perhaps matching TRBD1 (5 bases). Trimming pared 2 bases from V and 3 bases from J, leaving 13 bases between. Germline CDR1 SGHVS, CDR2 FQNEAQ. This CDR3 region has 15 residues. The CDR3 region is CASSLRAGLDTEAFF. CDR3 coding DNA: TGTGCCAGCAGCTTACGGGCAGGGCTGGACACTGAAGCTTTCTTT.

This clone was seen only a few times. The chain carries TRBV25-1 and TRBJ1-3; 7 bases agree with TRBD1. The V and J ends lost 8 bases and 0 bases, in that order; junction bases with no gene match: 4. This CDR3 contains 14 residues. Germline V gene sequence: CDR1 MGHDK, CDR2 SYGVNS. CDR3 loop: CASRGTASGNTIYF. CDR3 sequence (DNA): TGTGCCAGCCGAGGGACAGCCTCTGGAAACACCATATATTTT.

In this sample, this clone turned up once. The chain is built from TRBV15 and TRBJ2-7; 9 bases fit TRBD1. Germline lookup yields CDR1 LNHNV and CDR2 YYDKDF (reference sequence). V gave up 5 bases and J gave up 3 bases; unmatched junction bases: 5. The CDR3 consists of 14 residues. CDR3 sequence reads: CATSGTGNYYEQYF. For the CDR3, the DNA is TGTGCCACCAGCGGGACAGGGAACTACTACGAGCAGTACTTC.

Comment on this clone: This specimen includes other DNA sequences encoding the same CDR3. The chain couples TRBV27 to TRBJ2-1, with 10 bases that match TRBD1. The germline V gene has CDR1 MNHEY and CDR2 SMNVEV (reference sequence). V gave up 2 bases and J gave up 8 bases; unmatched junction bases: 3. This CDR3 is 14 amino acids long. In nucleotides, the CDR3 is TGTGCCAGCAGTTTAAGACAGGGGGCCTATGAGCAGTTCTTC. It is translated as CASSLRQGAYEQFF.

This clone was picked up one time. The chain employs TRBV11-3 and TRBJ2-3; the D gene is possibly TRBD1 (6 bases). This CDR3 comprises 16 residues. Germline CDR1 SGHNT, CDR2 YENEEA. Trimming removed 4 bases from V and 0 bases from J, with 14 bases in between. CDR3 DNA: TGTGCCAGCAGCTCTCTCAGGGGCTTTAGCACAGATACGCAGTATTTT. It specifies CASSSLRGFSTDTQYF.

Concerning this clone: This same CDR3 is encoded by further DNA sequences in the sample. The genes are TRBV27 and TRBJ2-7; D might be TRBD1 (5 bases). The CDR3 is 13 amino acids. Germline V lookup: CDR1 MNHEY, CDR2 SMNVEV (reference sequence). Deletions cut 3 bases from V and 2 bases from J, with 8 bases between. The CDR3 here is CASSLTTAYEQYF. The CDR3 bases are TGTGCCAGCAGTTTGACGACAGCCTACGAGCAGTACTTC.

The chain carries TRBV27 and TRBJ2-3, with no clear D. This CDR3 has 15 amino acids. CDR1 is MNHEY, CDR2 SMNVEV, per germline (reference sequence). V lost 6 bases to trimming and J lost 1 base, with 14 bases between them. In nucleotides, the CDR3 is TGTGCCAGCAGATCCGTAACAGCTCGCACAGATACGCAGTATTTT. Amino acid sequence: CASRSVTARTDTQYF.

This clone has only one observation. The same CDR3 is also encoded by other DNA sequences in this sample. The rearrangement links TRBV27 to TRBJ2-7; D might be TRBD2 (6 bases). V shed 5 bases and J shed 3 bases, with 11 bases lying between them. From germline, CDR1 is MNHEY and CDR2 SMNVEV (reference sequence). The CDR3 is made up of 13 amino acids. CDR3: CASSLGLYYEQYF. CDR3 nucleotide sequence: TGTGCCAGCAGTCTGGGACTTTACTACGAGCAGTACTTC.

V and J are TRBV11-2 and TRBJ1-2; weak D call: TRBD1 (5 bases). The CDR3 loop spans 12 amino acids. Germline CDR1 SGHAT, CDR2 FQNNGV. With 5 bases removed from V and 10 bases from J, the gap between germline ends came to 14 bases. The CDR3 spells CASSPRGTDYTF. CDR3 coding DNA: TGTGCCAGCAGCCCCCGTGGGACTGACTACACCTTC. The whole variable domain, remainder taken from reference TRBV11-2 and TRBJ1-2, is EAGVAQSPRYKIIEKRQSVAFWCNPISGHATLYWYQQILGQGPKLLIQFQNNGVVDDSQLPKDRFSAERLKGVDSTLKIQPAKLEDSAVYLCASSPRGTDYTFGSGTRLTVV.